This record covers a single TCR beta chain. Its antigen target is currently unknown. Within one base of it there is no much larger clone, and no base qualities were kept. From a lookup of the germline V gene, CDR1 and CDR2 are MNHNS and SASEGT. The CDR3 runs 13 amino acids, cysteine and phenylalanine included. Only the CDR3 region is kept as DNA, spanning 39 bases read in frame from base 1. Relative to germline, V is 4 bases shorter and J is 3 bases shorter, with 10 bases between their ends. To sequence the TCRbeta CDR3 region, genomic DNA was isolated from the sorted cells. The immunoSEQ Assay was used for sequencing of TCRbeta CDR3 regions. The source is immuneACCESS, and TCRdb retained only in-frame sequences with V and J called. Part of the clones is not carried over; for the studies checked, unresolved V genes explain less than half of this, and the remainder is unexplained. The sample table lists tens of thousands of clones, 75% to 85% of them with a count of one. The ten largest clones capture approximately 5% of the sample.

The data belong to a study of OX40 agonist ivuxolimab in advanced cancers. Looking at the study overall: Ivuxolimab was a fully human IgG2 agonistic monoclonal antibody targeting the costimulatory receptor OX40 (CD134). Intravenous ivuxolimab was administered to patients every 2 weeks at six dose levels: 0.01, 0.1, 0.3, 1.5, 3 and 10 mg/kg. In the dose-escalation cohort, roughly 80% of patients were male, and the mean age was roughly 60 years, with a range of about 20 to 79. Peripheral TCRbeta sequencing aimed to test whether ivuxolimab altered TCR sequence diversity and caused clonal T-cell expansion. Of the 50 to 55 dose-escalation patients, hepatocellular carcinoma was present in about 20, melanoma in roughly 15, renal cell carcinoma in 9 and head and neck cancer in 9. Partial responses occurred in three dose-escalation patients, of whom one had hepatocellular carcinoma and two had cutaneous melanoma. Patients were allowed to have had prior anti-PD-1, anti-PD-L1 or anti-CTLA-4 therapy, and roughly 40% of the dose-escalation patients had previously received checkpoint inhibitors. The paper describes the monotherapy dose-escalation part (N = 52 patients) of the phase I trial of ivuxolimab.

Summary of the overall study and its limitations: In the 0.1-3.0 mg/kg groups, partial responders were among the patients with the lowest normalized peripheral clonal expansion, particularly in CD8+ T cells. After ivuxolimab, more expanded clones were found on average in CD8+ T cells than in CD4+ T cells. Low levels of normalized T-cell clonal expansion were also seen in some nonresponding patients. The antigen specificity of the clonally expanded peripheral T cells was not determined. At doses of 0.1 to 3.0 mg/kg, clonal expansion of both CD4+ and CD8+ blood T cells was observed from baseline to week 6.

Patients with autoimmune disease history or receiving systemic immunosuppression were excluded from the trial. Peripheral blood for TCR sequencing was collected from all dose cohorts at baseline, on cycle 4 day 1, and on cycle 7 day 1. Samples came from an open-label, multicenter, first-in-human phase I dose-escalation trial of ivuxolimab. Adults with locally advanced or metastatic head and neck squamous cell, hepatocellular, melanoma or renal cell carcinoma were enrolled in the trial. Before TCR sequencing, CD4+ and CD8+ T cells were separately sorted from peripheral blood. The sample was CD4+ or CD8+ T cells sorted from blood, taken in a trial of the OX40 agonist ivuxolimab. The chain is encoded by TRBV6-1 joined to TRBJ2-7; TRBD1 is perhaps the D gene, given 6 matching bases. The clonotype was recovered from an adult with an advanced solid tumor such as melanoma, head and neck, liver or kidney cancer. The CDR3 corresponds to CASSGTADYEQYF. The sequenced DNA is TGTGCCAGCAGTGGGACAGCGGACTACGAGCAGTACTTC.